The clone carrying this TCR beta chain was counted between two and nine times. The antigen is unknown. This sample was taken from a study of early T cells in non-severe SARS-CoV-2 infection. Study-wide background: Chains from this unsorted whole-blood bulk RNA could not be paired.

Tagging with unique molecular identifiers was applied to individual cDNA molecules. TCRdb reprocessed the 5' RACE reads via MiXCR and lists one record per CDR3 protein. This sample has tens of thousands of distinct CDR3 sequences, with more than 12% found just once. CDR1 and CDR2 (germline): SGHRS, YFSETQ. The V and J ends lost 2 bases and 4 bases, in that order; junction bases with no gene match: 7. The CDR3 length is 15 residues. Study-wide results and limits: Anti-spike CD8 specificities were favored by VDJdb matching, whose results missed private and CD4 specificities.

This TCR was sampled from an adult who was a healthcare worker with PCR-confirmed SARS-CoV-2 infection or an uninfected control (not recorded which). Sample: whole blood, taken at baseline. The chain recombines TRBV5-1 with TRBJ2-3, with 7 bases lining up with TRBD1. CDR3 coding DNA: TGCGCCAGCAGCTTAGGGGACAGTACCCCAGATACGCAGTATTTT. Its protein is CASSLGDSTPDTQYF.